This is a list of T cell receptor beta chains from one sample in a study of OX40 agonist ivuxolimab in advanced cancers. Sequencing used immunoSEQ multiplex PCR; TCRdb keeps in-frame clones, though not all of them. The data show roughly 120,000 clones, about nine tenths seen once. The sample here was CD4+ or CD8+ T cells sorted from blood, taken in a trial of the OX40 agonist ivuxolimab. These receptors were taken from an adult with an advanced solid tumor such as melanoma, head and neck, liver or kidney cancer. Both conserved end residues are part of each CDR3. A D gene is named only where the DNA matches it firmly. Clone size, where shown, is once, few, many, or a class for clones that have expanded.

NA	TRBJ2-1	NA	TRBV5-1	TGCGCCAGCAGCTTGGAATCGGGGGGCAGTGATGAGCAGTTCTTC	CASSLESGGSDEQFF
NA	TRBJ1-4	NA	TRBV29-1	TGCAGCGTTGTTGGTAATGAAAAACTGTTTTTT	CSVVGNEKLFF
NA	TRBJ2-6	NA	TRBV7-2	TGTGCCAGCAGCCGGGATACCTCTGGGGCCAACGTCCTGACTTTC	CASSRDTSGANVLTF
NA	TRBJ1-6	TRBD1	TRBV7-2	TGTGCCAGCAGCTTAGTCGGGACAGGGTCTACCAATTCACCCCTCCACTTT	CASSLVGTGSTNSPLHF
NA	TRBJ1-1	NA	TRBV2	TGTGCCAGCACTATTTCGGGTCTCAACACTGAAGCTTTCTTT	CASTISGLNTEAFF
few	TRBJ1-4	NA	TRBV6-1	TGTGCCAGCAGGTCAGGGGCCGGTAATGAAAAACTGTTTTTT	CASRSGAGNEKLFF
NA	TRBJ1-2	NA	TRBV7-2	TGTGCCAGCAGCTTATTTGGGGGACTAAACTATGGCTACACCTTC	CASSLFGGLNYGYTF
NA	TRBJ2-1	NA	TRBV29-1	TGCAGCGTTCTGCCTAGTGGAGGGAATGAGCAGTTCTTC	CSVLPSGGNEQFF
once	TRBJ2-7	NA	TRBV9	TGTGCCAGCAGCCCCCTAGGTGGGGGGGCTGTCTACGAGCAGTACTTC	CASSPLGGGAVYEQYF
NA	TRBJ1-1	TRBD1	TRBV7-9	TGTGCCAGCAGCTACAGGGGGTGGACTGAAGCTTTCTTT	CASSYRGWTEAFF
NA	TRBJ2-5	NA	TRBV18	TGTGCCAGCTCACCCCTATTGGAGACCCAGTACTTC	CASSPLLETQYF
NA	TRBJ1-2	NA	TRBV19	TGTGCCAGTATTGGCAGGGTTTTTGGCTACACCTTC	CASIGRVFGYTF
NA	TRBJ1-5	TRBD1	TRBV28	TGTGCCAGCAGTTCCCCCGGGACAGGGGATTTACTCAGTCAGCCCCAGCATTTT	CASSSPGTGDLLSQPQHF
NA	TRBJ2-7	NA	TRBV27	TGTGCCAGCAGTTTGAAAAACTCACTCTACGAGCAGTACTTC	CASSLKNSLYEQYF
NA	TRBJ2-3	NA	TRBV6-5	TGTGCCAGCAGCCGGGGGCACGCCGGTACGCAGTATTTT	CASSRGHAGTQYF
NA	TRBJ1-1	NA	TRBV19	TGTGCCAGTAGTTACCGGAACACTGAAGCTTTCTTT	CASSYRNTEAFF
NA	TRBJ2-5	NA	TRBV11-3	TGTGCCAGCAGCTTAGGGGAGAACCAAGAGACCCAGTACTTC	CASSLGENQETQYF
NA	TRBJ2-7	NA	TRBV28	TGTGCCAGCAGTTTTCGGAGGGGGCTTGTCGAGCAGTACTTC	CASSFRRGLVEQYF
NA	TRBJ2-5	NA	TRBV7-9	TGTGCCAGCAGCTTGGGGGGCAGGGAGACCCAGTACTTC	CASSLGGRETQYF
NA	TRBJ2-3	NA	TRBV6-1	TGTGCCAGCAGTGAAAGGACAGATACGCAGTATTTT	CASSERTDTQYF
NA	TRBJ1-6	TRBD1	TRBV5-5	TGTGCCAGCAGCTTGGGGACAGGGTCGAGAAATTCACCCCTCCACTTT	CASSLGTGSRNSPLHF
NA	TRBJ2-7	NA	TRBV5-1	TGCGCCAGCAGCTTGGGGACGGTACCCCACTACGAGCGGTACTTC	CASSLGTVPHYERYF
once	TRBJ1-3	NA	TRBV18	TGTGCCAGCTCACACCCCGTGGGCGGGAGACGGACCATATATTTT	CASSHPVGGRRTIYF
NA	TRBJ2-3	NA	TRBV11-3	TGTGCCAGCAGCTTAGCGGGGTCAGATACGCAGTATTTT	CASSLAGSDTQYF
NA	TRBJ1-3	NA	TRBV30	TGTGCCTGGAGTGTACAGGGAAACACCATATATTTT	CAWSVQGNTIYF
NA	TRBJ1-5	NA	TRBV19	TGTGCCAGTGGGGCTATGGGAAATCAGCCCCAGCATTTT	CASGAMGNQPQHF
once	TRBJ1-4	NA	TRBV5-4	TGTGCCAGCAGCTCATCCCAGGGCCTTGCAACTAATGAAAAACTGTTTTTT	CASSSSQGLATNEKLFF
NA	TRBJ1-1	TRBD1	TRBV7-9	TGTGCCAGCAGCTTAAGGGGGGACAGTGAAGCTTTCTTT	CASSLRGDSEAFF
NA	TRBJ2-1	NA	TRBV19	TGTGCCAGTAGTTTTACAGGGATACGCAATGAGCAGTTCTTC	CASSFTGIRNEQFF
NA	TRBJ2-1	NA	TRBV5-1	TGCGCCAGCAGCTTAGTCCCCAATGAGCAGTTCTTC	CASSLVPNEQFF
NA	TRBJ1-3	NA	TRBV9	TGTGCCAGCAGCGTTACTGGAAACACCATATATTTT	CASSVTGNTIYF
NA	TRBJ1-2	NA	TRBV5-1	TGCGCCAGCAGCTTCCAACCGGGAAACTATGGCTACACCTTC	CASSFQPGNYGYTF
once	TRBJ2-1	NA	TRBV5-4	TGTGCCAGCAGCTCCAAATTCGGGACGGGGAATGAGCAGTTCTTC	CASSSKFGTGNEQFF
NA	TRBJ2-7	TRBD1	TRBV7-2	TGTGCCAGCAGCTTAGATAGCAGGGGGTACGAGCAGTACTTC	CASSLDSRGYEQYF
NA	TRBJ2-3	NA	TRBV7-2	TGTGCCAGCAGCTTAGGCTTAGTTGGCACAGATACGCAGTATTTT	CASSLGLVGTDTQYF
NA	TRBJ1-1	NA	TRBV27	TGTGCCAGCAGTTTATCGTCGCGGCGGTGGACTGAAGCTTTCTTT	CASSLSSRRWTEAFF
few	TRBJ1-1	TRBD1	TRBV29-1	TGCAGCGTTGTGGGGACAGACACTGAAGCTTTCTTT	CSVVGTDTEAFF
NA	TRBJ1-5	NA	TRBV28	TGTGCCAGCAGTCGCTGGACAGCTAGTAATCAGCCCCAGCATTTT	CASSRWTASNQPQHF
NA	TRBJ1-2	NA	TRBV5-4	TGTGCCAGCAGCTCGGGACTGTTCGAGGGCTATGGCTACACCTTC	CASSSGLFEGYGYTF
NA	TRBJ1-2	NA	TRBV10-2	TGCGCCAGCAGTGATAGGGACACCTATGGCTACACCTTC	CASSDRDTYGYTF
NA	TRBJ1-5	TRBD1	TRBV2	TGTGCCAGCAGTGGACAGGGGGCCTGGCCCCAGCATTTT	CASSGQGAWPQHF
NA	TRBJ1-1	TRBD1	TRBV5-6	TGTGCCAGCAGCTTGGGACAGGGGGCGGAAGCTTTCTTT	CASSLGQGAEAFF
NA	TRBJ2-7	TRBD2	TRBV14	TGTGCCAGCAGCTGGACTAGCGGAAACTACGAGCAGTACTTC	CASSWTSGNYEQYF
NA	TRBJ2-1	NA	TRBV5-1	TGCGCCAGCAGCTTGGTTGGCGGGACCTCCTACAATGAGCAGTTCTTC	CASSLVGGTSYNEQFF
NA	TRBJ1-2	TRBD1	TRBV5-6	TGTGCCAGCAGCTACGACAGGGGGCTCGGCTACACCTTC	CASSYDRGLGYTF
NA	TRBJ1-2	NA	TRBV5-1	TGCGCCAGCAGCCCCCGGGACACCGGTACCTACACCTTC	CASSPRDTGTYTF
NA	TRBJ2-7	NA	TRBV6-6	TGTGCCAGCAGAGAACCGACACGGCCAATCCCCTACGAGCAGTACTTC	CASREPTRPIPYEQYF
NA	TRBJ1-5	NA	TRBV25-1	TGTGCCAGCAGGGAAACAGGCCTCAATCAGCCCCAGCATTTT	CASRETGLNQPQHF
once	TRBJ2-3	NA	TRBV18	TGTGCCAGCTCACCACCGGTCGCCACAGATACGCAGTATTTT	CASSPPVATDTQYF